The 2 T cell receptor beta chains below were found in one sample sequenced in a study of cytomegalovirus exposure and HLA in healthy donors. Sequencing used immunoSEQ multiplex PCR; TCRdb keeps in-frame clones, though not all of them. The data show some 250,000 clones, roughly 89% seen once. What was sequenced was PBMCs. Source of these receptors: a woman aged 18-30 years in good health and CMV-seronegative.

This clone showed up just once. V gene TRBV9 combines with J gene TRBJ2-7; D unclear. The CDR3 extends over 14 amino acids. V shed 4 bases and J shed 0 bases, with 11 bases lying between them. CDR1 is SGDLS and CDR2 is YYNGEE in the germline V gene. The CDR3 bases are TGTGCCAGCAGCATCGGGTATTCCTCCTACGAGCAGTACTTC. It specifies CASSIGYSSYEQYF.

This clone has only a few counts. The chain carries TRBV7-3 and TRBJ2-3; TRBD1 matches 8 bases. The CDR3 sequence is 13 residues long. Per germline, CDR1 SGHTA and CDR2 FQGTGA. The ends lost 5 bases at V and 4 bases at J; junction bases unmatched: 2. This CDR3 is CASSPGGPDTQYF. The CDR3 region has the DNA TGTGCCAGCAGCCCAGGGGGCCCAGATACGCAGTATTTT.